The clone carrying this T cell receptor beta chain was seen just once. The antigen is undetermined. Sequencing was performed with immunoSEQ multiplex PCR; in TCRdb, only in-frame clones are kept and a portion is missing. The top ten clones hold nearly 6% of a sample with roughly 130,000 clones, more than 75% of them seen once. The sample is drawn from a study of radiation and T cells in renal cell carcinoma. Time point here: blood 2 weeks post-SBRT. The treatment is: 15 Gy SBRT to primary tumor, nephrectomy 4 weeks later. After SBRT, blood was collected at 2 and 4 weeks, plus baseline. This renal cell carcinoma was of the clear cell type. Study conclusions and caveats: From baseline, blood top tumor clonotypes peaked at 2 weeks post-radiation.

V lost 10 bases and J 3 bases, leaving 12 bases between the germline ends. The germline V gene encodes CDR1 MDHEN and CDR2 SYDVKM. The CDR3 runs 12 residues. This receptor was identified in an older woman with renal cell carcinoma. This rearrangement joins TRBV28 to TRBJ1-1, with D unresolved. The specimen was blood, collected from a patient whose treatment included radiotherapy and nephrectomy. The CDR3 nucleotides read TGTGCCATCAGGACCGTCGACACTGAAGCTTTCTTT. It is translated as CAIRTVDTEAFF.